This TCR beta chain was captured in a study of blood T cell repertoires in COVID-19. Study-level information: The origin of the acute and convalescent COVID-19 samples was the United States, Italy and Spain. T cells, B-cell-depleted T cells, or PBMCs supplied cDNA or gDNA.

Data came from immunoSEQ multiplex PCR; TCRdb stores just in-frame clones and leaves some out. The data contain around 60,000 clones, 75% to 90% of them seen just once; the ten biggest clones take up about 15%. The CDR3 is made up of 15 amino acids. Germline V gene sequence: CDR1 SGHDT, CDR2 YYEEEE. Trimming stripped 0 bases from V and 0 bases from J, with 10 bases between. The sequencing sample was made of peripheral blood. The V and J genes are TRBV5-6 and TRBJ2-7; D unclear. The origin of this receptor is a man older than 75 with acute or convalescent COVID-19. The CDR3 protein is CASSLGVSGSYEQYF. The CDR3 DNA sequence: TGTGCCAGCAGCTTGGGGGTGTCGGGCTCCTACGAGCAGTACTTC.